The 19 T cell receptor beta chains presented below share a single source sample, sequenced in a study of cytomegalovirus exposure and HLA in healthy donors. PCR primers comprised 60 Vbeta and 13 Jbeta primers. TCRdb's table, derived via immunoSEQ multiplex PCR, lists solely in-frame clones and lacks some. In all, the sample yields 130,000 or so clones. Sequenced input: PBMCs. The receptors stem from a woman aged 40 to 50 in good health and CMV-seropositive.

The V call is TRBV2, the J call TRBJ2-1; D possibly corresponds to TRBD2 (7 bases). V was shortened by 6 bases and J by 1 base, with 10 bases between the two germline ends. This CDR3 is built from 14 residues. Germline V gene data show CDR1 as SNHLY and CDR2 as FYNNEI. This chain's CDR3 is CASRRGGSYNEQFF. In nucleotides, the CDR3 is TGTGCCAGCAGGAGGGGGGGGTCCTACAATGAGCAGTTCTTC.

CDR3 sequence reads: CASSQDGLAGGPGYNEQFF. The CDR3 coding sequence is TGCGCCAGCAGCCAAGACGGGCTAGCGGGAGGGCCAGGCTACAATGAGCAGTTCTTC. This rearrangement joins TRBV4-3 to TRBJ2-1; 12 bases are a match to TRBD2. Germline values: CDR1 LGHNA, CDR2 YSLEER. V was pared by 0 bases and J by 3 bases, with 9 bases of the junction left unmatched. This CDR3 has 19 residues.

CDR3 region: CASSLTGTSYEQYF. Written as DNA, the CDR3 is TGTGCCAGCAGTTTGACAGGGACCAGTTACGAGCAGTACTTC. This chain uses TRBV28 with TRBJ2-7; 7 nucleotides agree with TRBD1. This CDR3 comprises 14 residues. CDR1 and CDR2 (germline): MDHEN, SYDVKM. After removal of 3 bases from V and 4 bases from J, the junction contained 6 bases not matched to a gene.

Comment on this clone: The junction departs from germline at one end; a sequencing error may be responsible. This chain uses TRBV7-7 with TRBJ2-2; 9 nucleotides agree with TRBD2. This CDR3 contains 16 residues. Germline-derived CDR1 and CDR2 are SSHAT and FNYEAQ (reference sequence). The CDR3 here is CASSLLSGSVSGELFF. CDR3 nucleotide sequence: TGTGCTAGCAGCCTCCTTAGCGGGAGTGTTTCCGGGGAGCTGTTTTTT.

A word on this clone: The junction does not match germline at one end; this may be a read error. The chain uses TRBV7-9 and TRBJ2-1; 11 bases align to TRBD2. Germline loops: CDR1 SEHNR, CDR2 FQNEAQ (reference sequence). This CDR3 spans 15 amino acids. The CDR3 nucleotides read TGTGCCAGCAGCATAGCGGGAGGGGGTCCCAATGAGCAGTTCTTC. It encodes CASSIAGGGPNEQFF. Full variable domain (rest looked up from reference TRBV7-9 and TRBJ2-1): DTGVSQNPRHKITKRGQNVTFRCDPISEHNRLYWYRQTLGQGPEFLTYFQNEAQLEKSRLLSDRFSAERPKGSFSTLEIQRTEQGDSAMYLCASSIAGGGPNEQFFGPGTRLTVL.

V and J are TRBV30 and TRBJ2-7; D possibly corresponds to TRBD1 (5 bases). The V end was cut by 3 bases, the J end by 3 bases, with 9 bases between. Germline V gene sequence: CDR1 GTSNPN, CDR2 SVGIG (reference sequence). The CDR3 is 12 amino acids. In DNA form, the CDR3 reads TGTGCCTGGAGCCCAGGGCACTACGAGCAGTACTTC. It is translated as CAWSPGHYEQYF.

The chain couples TRBV11-2 to TRBJ2-1; 12 bases agree with TRBD2. This CDR3 contains 14 residues. V shed 7 bases and J 6 bases; nucleotides not matched to a gene: 4. Germline CDR1 SGHAT, CDR2 FQNNGV. CDR3 sequence: CASTLAGGPNEQFF. CDR3 nucleotides: TGTGCCAGCACGCTAGCGGGAGGGCCCAATGAGCAGTTCTTC.

The CDR3 coding sequence is TGTGCCAGCAGCCAAGAGGGTCTAGCGGGTAACACCGGGGAGCTGTTTTTT. This encodes CASSQEGLAGNTGELFF. The chain carries TRBV4-2 and TRBJ2-2, with 8 bases that match TRBD2. CDR1 is LGHNA and CDR2 is YNFKEQ in the germline V gene. The CDR3 runs 17 residues. The junction had 5 bases not matched to a gene; V was cut back by 0 bases and J by 2 bases.

The V call is TRBV6-5, the J call TRBJ1-4; weak D call: TRBD1 (5 bases). The CDR3 runs 11 residues. Germline lookup yields CDR1 MNHEY and CDR2 SVGAGI. V gave up 2 bases and J gave up 10 bases, with 5 bases separating them. The CDR3 region has the DNA TGTGCCAGCAGTTACGGGGCAAAACTGTTTTTT. As protein: CASSYGAKLFF.

This rearrangement joins TRBV29-1 to TRBJ2-1, with 14 bases aligning to TRBD2. The CDR3 loop spans 15 amino acids. Germline V gene sequence: CDR1 SQVTM, CDR2 ANQGSEA. Trimming removed 4 bases from V and 6 bases from J; junction bases left unmatched: 5. CDR3 amino acids: CSVVGTSGRANEQFF. The CDR3, as DNA: TGCAGCGTTGTAGGGACTAGCGGGAGAGCCAATGAGCAGTTCTTC.

The V call is TRBV5-1, the J call TRBJ2-7; 8 bases match TRBD2. V shed 5 bases and J 3 bases; nucleotides not matched to a gene: 13. Germline CDR1 and CDR2: SGHRS and YFSETQ. The CDR3 totals 16 residues. The CDR3 sequence is CASRNPMTSEDYEQYF. CDR3 nucleotides: TGCGCCAGCAGGAACCCAATGACTAGCGAGGACTACGAGCAGTACTTC.

The V gene is TRBV5-1, the J gene TRBJ1-1; perhaps TRBD1 as D (5 bases). V lost 2 bases, J lost 7 bases, and 12 bases lay in between. This CDR3 comprises 13 residues. Germline lookup yields CDR1 SGHRS and CDR2 YFSETQ. The CDR3 region has the DNA TGCGCCAGCAGCTTCTCAGGGTCTGGTGAAGCTTTCTTT. Its protein product is CASSFSGSGEAFF.

The CDR3 coding sequence is TGTGCCAGCAGCTCACGCTTCAACTCGAACACCGGGGAGCTGTTTTTT. It translates to CASSSRFNSNTGELFF. This chain joins TRBV7-9 and TRBJ2-2; D unclear. The CDR3 loop spans 16 amino acids. Germline assignment: CDR1 SEHNR and CDR2 FQNEAQ (reference sequence). The V end lost 4 bases, the J end lost 0 bases, and 12 bases lay between the germline ends.

The chain joins TRBV28 to TRBJ2-1; a weak D match, TRBD1 (5 bases). CDR1 is MDHEN and CDR2 is SYDVKM in the germline V gene. Trimming left V 6 bases short and J 5 bases short, with 17 bases between. CDR3 size: 15 residues. The chain's CDR3 is CASRTVGHIDNEQFF. In DNA, the CDR3 is TGTGCCAGCAGAACAGTCGGACACATAGACAATGAGCAGTTCTTC. The whole variable domain, filled in from reference TRBV28 and TRBJ2-1, reads DVKVTQSSRYLVKRTGEKVFLECVQDMDHENMFWYRQDPGLGLRLIYFSYDVKMKEKGDIPEGYSVSREKKERFSLILESASTNQTSMYLCASRTVGHIDNEQFFGPGTRLTVL.

The genes are TRBV4-3 and TRBJ2-1; D might be TRBD1 (7 bases). V was pared by 1 base and J by 8 bases, with 18 bases between. CDR1 and CDR2 (germline): LGHNA, YSLEER. The CDR3 consists of 16 residues. CDR3 sequence: CASSQGGAGGFDEQFF. DNA of the CDR3: TGCGCCAGCAGCCAAGGAGGGGCAGGGGGGTTCGATGAGCAGTTCTTC.

The chain uses TRBV5-1 and TRBJ1-1, with D possibly TRBD1 on 6 matching bases. The V end lost 3 bases, the J end lost 1 base, and 13 bases lay between the germline ends. CDR3 size: 15 residues. Germline CDR1 SGHRS, CDR2 YFSETQ. The DNA of the CDR3 is TGCGCCAGCAGCTCTAGGACAGAATCGAACACTGAAGCTTTCTTT. Its translation is CASSSRTESNTEAFF.

The chain joins TRBV11-2 to TRBJ2-7, with D possibly TRBD1 on 5 matching bases. Trimming cost V 6 bases and J 2 bases, with 17 bases left between them. This CDR3 spans 15 amino acids. Germline loops: CDR1 SGHAT, CDR2 FQNNGV. DNA of the CDR3: TGTGCCAGCAGTTTCGTCACAGGTAACACCTACGAGCAGTACTTC. This gives the protein CASSFVTGNTYEQYF. Full variable domain (outside the CDR3, taken from reference TRBV11-2 and TRBJ2-7): EAGVAQSPRYKIIEKRQSVAFWCNPISGHATLYWYQQILGQGPKLLIQFQNNGVVDDSQLPKDRFSAERLKGVDSTLKIQPAKLEDSAVYLCASSFVTGNTYEQYFGPGTRLTVT.

The CDR3 sequence: CASSQEDRTTDTQYF. DNA for the CDR3: TGCGCCAGCAGCCAAGAGGACAGGACCACAGATACGCAGTATTTT. The chain combines TRBV4-1 with TRBJ2-3, with 7 positions matching TRBD1. The germline V gene encodes CDR1 MGHRA and CDR2 YSYEKL. The V segment lost 0 bases and the J segment 2 bases; nucleotides outside the gene matches: 2. The CDR3 is 15 amino acids.

The rearrangement joins TRBV28 to TRBJ2-3; the match to TRBD1 covers 9 bases. The ends lost 6 bases at V and 0 bases at J; junction bases unmatched: 16. The CDR3 runs to 19 residues. Germline CDR1 reads MDHEN; CDR2 reads SYDVKM. The DNA for the CDR3 is TGTGCCAGCAGCCCGGGACAGGGACGGGAGTGGTCAAGCACAGATACGCAGTATTTT. It is translated as CASSPGQGREWSSTDTQYF.